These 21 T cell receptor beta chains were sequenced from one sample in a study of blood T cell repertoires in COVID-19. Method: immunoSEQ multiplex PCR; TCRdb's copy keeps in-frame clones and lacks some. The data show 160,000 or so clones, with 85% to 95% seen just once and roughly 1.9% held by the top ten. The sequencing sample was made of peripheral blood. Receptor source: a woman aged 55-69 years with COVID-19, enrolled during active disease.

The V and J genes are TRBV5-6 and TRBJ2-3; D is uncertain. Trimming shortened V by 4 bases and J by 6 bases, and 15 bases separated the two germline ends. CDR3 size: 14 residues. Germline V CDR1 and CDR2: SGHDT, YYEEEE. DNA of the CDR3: TGTGCCAGCAGCCGGGTGGGTCTGACCGATACGCAGTATTTT. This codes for CASSRVGLTDTQYF.

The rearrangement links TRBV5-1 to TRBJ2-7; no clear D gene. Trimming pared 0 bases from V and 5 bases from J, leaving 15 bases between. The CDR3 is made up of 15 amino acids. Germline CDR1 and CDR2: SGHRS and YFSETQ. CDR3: CASSLEGRRHDEQYF. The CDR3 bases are TGCGCCAGCAGCTTGGAAGGCAGGCGCCACGACGAGCAGTACTTC.

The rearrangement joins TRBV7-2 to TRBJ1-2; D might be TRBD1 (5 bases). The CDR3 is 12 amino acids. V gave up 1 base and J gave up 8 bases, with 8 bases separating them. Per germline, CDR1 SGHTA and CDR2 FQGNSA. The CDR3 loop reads CASSLEAGGYTF. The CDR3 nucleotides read TGTGCCAGCAGCTTAGAGGCAGGGGGCTACACCTTC. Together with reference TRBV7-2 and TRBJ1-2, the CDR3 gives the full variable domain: GAGVSQSPSNKVTEKGKDVELRCDPISGHTALYWYRQSLGQGLEFLIYFQGNSAPDKSGLPSDRFSAERTGGSVSTLTIQRTQQEDSAVYLCASSLEAGGYTFGSGTRLTVV.

The CDR3: CASSQVVTGNEQFF. The CDR3 nucleotides are TGTGCCAGCAGCCAAGTAGTGACAGGGAATGAGCAGTTCTTC. The rearrangement joins TRBV3-1 (or the pseudogene TRBV3-2) to TRBJ2-1; 7 nucleotides align to TRBD1. CDR1 is LGHDT and CDR2 is YNNKEL in the germline V gene (reference sequence). The CDR3 covers 14 residues. Trimming at V came to 1 base and at J to 7 bases, leaving 4 bases not matched to a gene.

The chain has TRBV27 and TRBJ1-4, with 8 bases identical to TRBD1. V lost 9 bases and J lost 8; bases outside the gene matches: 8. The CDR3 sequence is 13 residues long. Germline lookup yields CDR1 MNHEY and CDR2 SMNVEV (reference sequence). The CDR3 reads CASSDRVGEKLFF. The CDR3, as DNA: TGTGCCAGTTCGGACAGGGTGGGCGAAAAACTGTTTTTT.

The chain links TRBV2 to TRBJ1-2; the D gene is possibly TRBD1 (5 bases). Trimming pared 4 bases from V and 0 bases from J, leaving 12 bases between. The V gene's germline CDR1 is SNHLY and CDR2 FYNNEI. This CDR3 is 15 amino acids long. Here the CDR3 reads CASSGKDKANYGYTF. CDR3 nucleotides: TGTGCCAGCAGTGGGAAGGACAAAGCTAACTATGGCTACACCTTC.

The CDR3 DNA sequence: TGTGCCTGGAGTATTGGGGGACAGGGGGGAACTGAAGCTTTCTTT. The encoded protein is CAWSIGGQGGTEAFF. The chain has TRBV30 and TRBJ1-1; the match to TRBD1 covers 11 bases. V dropped 2 bases and J dropped 5; count of bases not matched to a gene: 7. This CDR3 has 15 residues. CDR1 GTSNPN and CDR2 SVGIG come from the germline V gene (reference sequence).

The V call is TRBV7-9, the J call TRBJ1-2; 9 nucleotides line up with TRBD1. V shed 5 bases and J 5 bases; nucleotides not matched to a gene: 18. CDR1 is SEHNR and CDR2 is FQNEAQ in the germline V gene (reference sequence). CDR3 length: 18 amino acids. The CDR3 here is CASSQLYLSPGTGYGYTF. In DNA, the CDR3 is TGTGCCAGCAGCCAACTCTATCTTTCACCCGGGACAGGGTATGGCTACACCTTC.

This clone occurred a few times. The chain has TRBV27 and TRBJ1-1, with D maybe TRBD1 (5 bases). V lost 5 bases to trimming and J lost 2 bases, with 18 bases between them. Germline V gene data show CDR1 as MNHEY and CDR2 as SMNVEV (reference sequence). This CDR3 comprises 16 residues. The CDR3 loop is CASSQGLGKLNTEAFF. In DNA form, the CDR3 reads TGTGCCAGCAGTCAGGGATTGGGGAAATTAAACACTGAAGCTTTCTTT.

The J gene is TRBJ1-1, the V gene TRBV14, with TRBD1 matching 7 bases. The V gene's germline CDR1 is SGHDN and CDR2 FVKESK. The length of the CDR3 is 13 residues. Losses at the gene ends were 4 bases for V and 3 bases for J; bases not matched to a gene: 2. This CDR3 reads CASSPDRDTEAFF. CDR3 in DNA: TGTGCCAGCAGCCCCGACAGGGACACTGAAGCTTTCTTT.

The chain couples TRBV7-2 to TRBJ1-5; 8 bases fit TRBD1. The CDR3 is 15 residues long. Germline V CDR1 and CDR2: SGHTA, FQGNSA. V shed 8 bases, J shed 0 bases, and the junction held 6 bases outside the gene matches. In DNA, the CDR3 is TGTGCCAGCCAGGACAGGGCTCATAGCAATCAGCCCCAGCATTTT. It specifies CASQDRAHSNQPQHF.

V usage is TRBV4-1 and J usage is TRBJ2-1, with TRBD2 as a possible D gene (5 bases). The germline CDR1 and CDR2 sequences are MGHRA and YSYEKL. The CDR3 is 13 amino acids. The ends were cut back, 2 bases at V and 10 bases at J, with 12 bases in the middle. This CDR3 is CASSQPPSKEQFF. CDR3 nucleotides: TGCGCCAGCAGCCAACCTCCTAGCAAAGAGCAGTTCTTC.

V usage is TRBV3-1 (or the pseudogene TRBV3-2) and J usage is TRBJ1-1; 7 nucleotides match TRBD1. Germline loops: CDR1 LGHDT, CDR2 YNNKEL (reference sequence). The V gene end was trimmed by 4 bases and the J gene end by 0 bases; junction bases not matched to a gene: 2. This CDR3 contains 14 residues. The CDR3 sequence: CASSPTGMNTEAFF. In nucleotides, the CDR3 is TGTGCCAGCAGCCCGACAGGGATGAACACTGAAGCTTTCTTT.

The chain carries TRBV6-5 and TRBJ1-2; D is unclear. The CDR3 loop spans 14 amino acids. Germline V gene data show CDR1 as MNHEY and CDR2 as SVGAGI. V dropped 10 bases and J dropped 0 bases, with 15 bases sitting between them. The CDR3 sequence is CATRPSGANYGYTF. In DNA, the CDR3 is TGTGCCACCAGACCATCCGGAGCTAACTATGGCTACACCTTC.

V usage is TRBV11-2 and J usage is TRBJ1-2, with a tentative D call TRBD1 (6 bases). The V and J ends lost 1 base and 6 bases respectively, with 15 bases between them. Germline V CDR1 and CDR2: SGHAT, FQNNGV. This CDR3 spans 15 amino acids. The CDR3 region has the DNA TGTGCCAGCAGCTTAGTGGAGTCAGGGGTAAATGGCTACACCTTC. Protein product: CASSLVESGVNGYTF.

The CDR3 sequence is CAITPDWDSEQYF. The CDR3 DNA reads TGTGCCATCACGCCGGATTGGGACTCGGAGCAGTACTTC. The V gene is TRBV10-3, the J gene TRBJ2-7; a possible D gene is TRBD2 (6 bases). The CDR3 runs to 13 residues. CDR1 ENHRY and CDR2 SYGVKD come from the germline V gene. The germline V and J ends were trimmed by 7 bases and 7 bases, with 17 bases remaining between them.

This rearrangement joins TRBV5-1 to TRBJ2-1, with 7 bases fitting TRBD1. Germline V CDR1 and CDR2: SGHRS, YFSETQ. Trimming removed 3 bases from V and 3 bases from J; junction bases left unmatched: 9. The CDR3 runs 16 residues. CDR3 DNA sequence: TGCGCCAGCAGCTACAAAACCGGGACAGTCTACAATGAGCAGTTCTTC. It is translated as CASSYKTGTVYNEQFF.

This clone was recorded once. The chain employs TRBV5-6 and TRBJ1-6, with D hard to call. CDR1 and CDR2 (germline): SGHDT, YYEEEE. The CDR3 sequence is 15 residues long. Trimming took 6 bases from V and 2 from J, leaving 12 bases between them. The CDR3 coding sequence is TGTGCCAGCACCGGCCGGGTGCCCTATAATTCACCCCTCCACTTT. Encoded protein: CASTGRVPYNSPLHF. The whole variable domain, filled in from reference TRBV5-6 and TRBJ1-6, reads DAGVTQSPTHLIKTRGQQVTLRCSPKSGHDTVSWYQQALGQGPQFIFQYYEEEERQRGNFPDRFSGHQFPNYSSELNVNALLLGDSALYLCASTGRVPYNSPLHFGNGTRLTVT.

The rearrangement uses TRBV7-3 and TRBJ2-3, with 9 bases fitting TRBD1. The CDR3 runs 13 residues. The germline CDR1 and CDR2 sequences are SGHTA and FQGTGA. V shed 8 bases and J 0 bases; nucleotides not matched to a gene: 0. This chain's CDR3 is CASGTGSTDTQYF. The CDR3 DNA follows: TGTGCCAGCGGGACAGGGAGCACAGATACGCAGTATTTT.

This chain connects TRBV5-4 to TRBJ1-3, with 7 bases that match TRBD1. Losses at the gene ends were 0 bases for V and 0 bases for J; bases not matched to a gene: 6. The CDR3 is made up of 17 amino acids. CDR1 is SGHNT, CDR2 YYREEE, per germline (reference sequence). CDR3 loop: CASSLGSTGVSGNTIYF. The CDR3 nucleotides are TGTGCCAGCAGCTTGGGTTCAACAGGGGTCTCTGGAAACACCATATATTTT.

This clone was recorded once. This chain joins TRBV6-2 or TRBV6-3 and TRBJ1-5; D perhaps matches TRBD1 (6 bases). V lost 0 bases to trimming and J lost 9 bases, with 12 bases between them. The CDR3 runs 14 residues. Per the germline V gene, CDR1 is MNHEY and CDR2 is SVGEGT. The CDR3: CASSYSQGPTPQHF. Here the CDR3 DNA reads TGTGCCAGCAGTTACTCACAGGGCCCTACGCCCCAGCATTTT.